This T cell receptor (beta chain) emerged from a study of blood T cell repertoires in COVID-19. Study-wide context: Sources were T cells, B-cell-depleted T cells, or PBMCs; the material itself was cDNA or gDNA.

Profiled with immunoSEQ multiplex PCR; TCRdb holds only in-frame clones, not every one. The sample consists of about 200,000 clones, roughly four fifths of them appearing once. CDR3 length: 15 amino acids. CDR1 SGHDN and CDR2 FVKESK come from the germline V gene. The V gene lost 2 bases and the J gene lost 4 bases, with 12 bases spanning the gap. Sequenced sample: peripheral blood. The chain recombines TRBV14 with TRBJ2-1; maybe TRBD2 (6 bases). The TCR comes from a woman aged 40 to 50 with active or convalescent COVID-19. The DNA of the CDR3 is TGTGCCAGCAGCCAATTTAAGGCGGGGTACAATGAGCAGTTCTTC. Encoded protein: CASSQFKAGYNEQFF.